The T cell receptor beta chain described here comes from a study of early T cells in non-severe SARS-CoV-2 infection. The overall study: Sequencing of bulk RNA from unsorted whole blood was done, without chain pairing.

Remarks on this clonotype: What it recognizes is unknown.

Unique molecular identifier tags were affixed to discrete cDNA molecules. TCRdb recomputed calls from the 5' RACE reads with MiXCR, one row per CDR3 protein. This table has about 100,000 distinct CDR3 sequences, about 12% appearing once. Broader study findings: The study's VDJdb matching favored anti-spike CD8 responses and missed private and CD4 specificities.

The sample taken for sequencing was whole blood. The TCR was taken from an adult who was a healthcare worker with PCR-confirmed SARS-CoV-2 infection or an uninfected control (not recorded which).

The CDR3 spells CASVDRGALGYTF. CDR3 DNA: TGTGCCAGCGTGGACAGGGGTGCTTTGGGCTACACCTTC. This rearrangement joins TRBV11-1 to TRBJ1-2, with TRBD1 matching over 9 bases. This CDR3 has 13 residues. Germline lookup yields CDR1 SGHAT and CDR2 FQDESV (reference sequence). V shed 8 bases and J 8 bases; nucleotides not matched to a gene: 9.